This T cell receptor beta chain was recovered during a study of blood T cell repertoires in COVID-19. Turning to the study itself: The samples span acute and convalescent COVID-19 from the United States, Italy and Spain.

V dropped 0 bases and J dropped 6 bases, with 11 bases sitting between them. The CDR3 length is 14 residues. The germline V gene encodes CDR1 KGHSH and CDR2 LQKENI. Seattle patient enrollment occurred during active infection, with longitudinal follow-up thereafter. Data came from immunoSEQ multiplex PCR; TCRdb stores just in-frame clones and leaves some out. The sample contains tens of thousands of clones, roughly 84% of which appear only once. This rearrangement joins TRBV18 to TRBJ1-2, with a tentative D call TRBD1 (5 bases). Sequencing was carried out using peripheral blood. The source of this sequence is a man between 60 and 70 years old with COVID-19, enrolled during active disease. CDR3 residues: CASSPPGRVDGYTF. As DNA, the CDR3 is TGTGCCAGCTCACCACCCGGCAGGGTGGATGGCTACACCTTC.